This T cell receptor (beta chain) was sequenced in a study of T cell repertoires in ileal Crohn's disease. The table came from immunoSEQ multiplex PCR; TCRdb's copy has only in-frame clones and leaves some out. The sample lists about 8,400 clones; approximately 80% were seen once. CDR3 length: 15 residues. V was trimmed by 3 bases and J by 2 bases, leaving 13 bases between them. The V gene's germline CDR1 is ENHRY and CDR2 SYGVKD. This clone has just a few counts. The chain employs TRBV10-3 and TRBJ1-2, with D uncertain. This sequence originates from an adult with Crohn's disease. The sequencing sample was made of ileal tissue. CDR3 amino acids: CAISDDDLGNYGYTF. The CDR3 nucleotides read TGTGCCATCAGTGATGATGACTTGGGGAACTATGGCTACACCTTC.